Shown below are 9 T cell receptor beta chains from a single sample sequenced in a study of cytomegalovirus exposure and HLA in healthy donors. The PCR was carried out with 60 Vbeta primers and 13 Jbeta primers. Assay: immunoSEQ multiplex PCR; the TCRdb copy retains only in-frame clones and omits some. The table records a few hundred thousand clones, 80% to 95% of them present only once. Sequencing was performed on PBMCs. The source is a girl aged 2 to 10 in good health and CMV-seronegative.

The chain combines TRBV4-1 with TRBJ1-1; 7 bases fit TRBD1. Trimming at V came to 5 bases and at J to 0 bases, leaving 3 bases not matched to a gene. The CDR3 extends over 14 amino acids. Germline V gives CDR1 MGHRA, CDR2 YSYEKL. The DNA for the CDR3 is TGCGCCAGCAGCGGGGGACAGTTGAACACTGAAGCTTTCTTT. This encodes CASSGGQLNTEAFF.

The count of this clone is one. The chain has TRBV5-1 and TRBJ1-5; the D gene is possibly TRBD1 (6 bases). The CDR3 has 14 amino acids. V was clipped by 0 bases and J by 4 bases, with 8 bases between them. The V gene's germline CDR1 is SGHRS and CDR2 YFSETQ. CDR3: CASSLGTANQPQHF. Written as DNA, the CDR3 is TGCGCCAGCAGCTTGGGGACAGCTAATCAGCCCCAGCATTTT.

To note about this clone: The sample contains more than one DNA sequence encoding this CDR3. The chain has TRBV6-6 and TRBJ1-5; D is possibly TRBD1 (6 bases). The CDR3 totals 14 residues. Germline lookup yields CDR1 MNHNY and CDR2 SVGAGI (reference sequence). The germline V and J ends were trimmed by 4 bases and 1 base, with 8 bases remaining between them. CDR3 residues: CASSSQGSNQPQHF. The CDR3 DNA follows: TGTGCCAGCAGTTCACAGGGAAGCAATCAGCCCCAGCATTTT.

The rearrangement links TRBV18 to TRBJ2-7; TRBD2 is a possible D gene (6 bases). The CDR3 runs to 15 residues. Trimming left V 3 bases short and J 1 base short, with 13 bases between. Germline assignment: CDR1 KGHSH and CDR2 LQKENI. CDR3 DNA: TGTGCCAGCTCACCCCGGGGCGGGACTTCCTACGAGCAGTACTTC. Its translation is CASSPRGGTSYEQYF.

This rearrangement joins TRBV2 to TRBJ2-7; 11 bases map to TRBD1. The CDR3 contains 14 residues. The V and J ends lost 8 bases and 7 bases, in that order; junction bases with no gene match: 10. Germline V gene lookup returns CDR1 SNHLY and CDR2 FYNNEI. In nucleotides, the CDR3 is TGTGCCAGCGTCGGAGGGACAGGGGGAAGTGAGCAGTACTTC. Its translation is CASVGGTGGSEQYF.

This chain uses TRBV10-2 with TRBJ2-3; 11 bases line up with TRBD2. The ends lost 3 bases at V and 2 bases at J; junction bases unmatched: 4. Per germline, CDR1 WSHSY and CDR2 SAAADI. This CDR3 contains 16 residues. In DNA form, the CDR3 reads TGCGCCAGCAGTGATACTAGCGGGGGCCTCACAGATACGCAGTATTTT. It yields the protein CASSDTSGGLTDTQYF.

V and J are TRBV5-1 and TRBJ2-1; 11 nucleotides match TRBD2. V trimming: 3 bases; J trimming: 7 bases; junction bases outside the gene matches: 15. This CDR3 comprises 18 residues. Germline values: CDR1 SGHRS, CDR2 YFSETQ. In nucleotides, the CDR3 is TGCGCCAGCAGCTCTGTAGTCCCAACTAGCGGGAGTAAGAATGAGCAGTTCTTC. This sequence encodes CASSSVVPTSGSKNEQFF.

This CDR3 reads CASSPKSGTSMGHEQYF. The DNA of the CDR3 is TGTGCCAGCAGCCCCAAATCCGGGACTAGCATGGGCCACGAGCAGTACTTC. The rearrangement joins TRBV7-2 to TRBJ2-7; 9 nucleotides match TRBD2. Germline trimming cut 5 bases from V and 5 bases from J; bases unmatched to any gene: 16. In germline, CDR1 is SGHTA, CDR2 FQGNSA. The CDR3 is 17 amino acids.

The chain couples TRBV5-1 to TRBJ2-3, with D possibly being TRBD2 (6 bases). Per germline, CDR1 SGHRS and CDR2 YFSETQ. The CDR3 extends over 14 amino acids. V lost 4 bases, J lost 6 bases, and 15 bases lay in between. CDR3 sequence reads: CASSLGGAEDTQYF. The CDR3 DNA follows: TGCGCCAGCAGCCTAGGAGGGGCGGAGGATACGCAGTATTTT. The full variable domain, completed using reference TRBV5-1 and TRBJ2-3, is KAGVTQTPRYLIKTRGQQVTLSCSPISGHRSVSWYQQTPGQGLQFLFEYFSETQRNKGNFPGRFSGRQFSNSRSEMNVSTLELGDSALYLCASSLGGAEDTQYFGPGTRLTVL.